A selection of T cell receptor beta chains follows, all from one sample in a study of cytomegalovirus exposure and HLA in healthy donors. Method: immunoSEQ multiplex PCR; TCRdb's copy keeps in-frame clones and lacks some. The data hold under 400,000 clones, with roughly 88% observed a single time. Sequencing was done on a sample of PBMCs. These TCRs come from a woman in her late teens or twenties in good health and CMV-seronegative. The CDR3 runs from the conserved cysteine through the conserved F or W. The D gene is left open where the match is weak. Clone size is shown for a subset of rows, as once, few, many or a class of expanded clone.

j_gene | d_gene | abundance | v_gene | CDR3aa | CDR3nt
TRBJ2-6 | NA | NA | TRBV5-1 | CASSPSSGANVLTF | TGCGCCAGCAGCCCTTCCTCTGGGGCCAACGTCCTGACTTTC
TRBJ2-3 | NA | NA | TRBV6-5 | CASKSNPNRDTQYF | TGTGCCAGCAAGTCCAACCCGAACAGGGATACGCAGTATTTT
TRBJ1-2 | TRBD1 | NA | TRBV6-5 | CASSYSNRGYYGYTF | TGTGCCAGCAGTTACTCGAACAGGGGCTACTATGGCTACACCTTC
TRBJ2-7 | NA | once | TRBV6-5 | CASSYLSGEQYF | TGTGCCAGCAGTTATTTATCAGGCGAGCAGTACTTC
TRBJ2-7 | NA | NA | TRBV28 | CASGRTYEQYF | TGTGCCAGCGGCAGAACCTACGAGCAGTACTTC
TRBJ2-1 | NA | NA | TRBV5-1 | CASSRDTLNEQFF | TGCGCCAGCAGCCGGGATACGCTCAATGAGCAGTTCTTC
TRBJ2-5 | NA | NA | TRBV18 | CASSPLRAQETQYF | TGTGCCAGCTCACCCCTGAGGGCCCAAGAGACCCAGTACTTC
TRBJ2-3 | NA | few | TRBV5-4 | CASSLGGRNTDTQYF | TGTGCCAGCAGCTTGGGAGGCCGTAACACAGATACGCAGTATTTT
TRBJ2-7 | NA | few | TRBV19 | CASSSESPYEQYF | TGTGCCAGTAGTTCGGAGAGTCCCTACGAGCAGTACTTC
TRBJ2-7 | NA | few | TRBV5-4 | CASSRGGEQYF | TGTGCCAGCAGCAGAGGGGGCGAGCAGTACTTC
TRBJ2-7 | TRBD2 | NA | TRBV5-4 | CASSSGLAGGYEQYF | TGTGCCAGCAGCTCGGGACTAGCGGGGGGCTACGAGCAGTACTTC
TRBJ1-1 | TRBD1 | NA | TRBV9 | CASSVLGGQGSSEAFF | TGTGCCAGCAGCGTGTTGGGGGGACAGGGGTCGTCTGAAGCTTTCTTT
TRBJ1-5 | NA | NA | TRBV28 | CASSILGGSDQPQHF | TGTGCCAGCAGTATCCTGGGGGGAAGTGATCAGCCCCAGCATTTT
TRBJ1-5 | NA | NA | TRBV6-1 | CASSEAGVSNQPQHF | TGTGCCAGCAGTGAAGCGGGAGTTAGCAATCAGCCCCAGCATTTT
TRBJ1-5 | TRBD1 | NA | TRBV4-1 | CASSHQDRDNQPQHF | TGCGCCAGCAGCCACCAGGACAGGGACAATCAGCCCCAGCATTTT
TRBJ1-1 | NA | NA | TRBV6-5 | CASSLKQGTEAFF | TGTGCCAGCAGTTTAAAACAGGGTACTGAAGCTTTCTTT
TRBJ1-4 | NA | NA | TRBV6-5 | CASSRGVNEKLFF | TGTGCCAGCAGCCGCGGGGTTAATGAAAAACTGTTTTTT
TRBJ1-2 | TRBD1 | NA | TRBV7-9 | CAISDRNYGYTF | TGTGCCATCTCGGACAGGAACTATGGCTACACCTTC
TRBJ2-3 | NA | NA | TRBV6-5 | CAGGGRGRGTDTQYF | TGTGCCGGCGGGGGCCGCGGCAGGGGCACAGATACGCAGTATTTT
TRBJ2-7 | NA | NA | TRBV5-6 | CASSPPMSAHEQYF | TGTGCCAGCAGCCCGCCCATGTCAGCGCACGAGCAGTACTTC
TRBJ2-1 | NA | NA | TRBV5-1 | CASSLEGAHEQFF | TGCGCCAGCAGCTTGGAGGGAGCCCATGAGCAGTTCTTC
TRBJ1-4 | NA | NA | TRBV28 | CASISGSTGKKLFF | TGTGCCAGCATCTCGGGCAGCACCGGGAAAAAACTGTTTTTT